The TCR beta chain under discussion was sequenced for a study of T cells in Graves' hyperthyroidism and ophthalmopathy. This clonotype was seen only a few times. This CDR3 has 16 residues. V shed 4 bases and J 2 bases; nucleotides not matched to a gene: 8. Germline CDR1 reads SGHRS; CDR2 reads YFSETQ. RNA transcripts served as the template for amplifying TCR beta CDR3 regions. The study used the HTBI primer set for a first-round RT-PCR of the TCR CDR3. Each CDR3 protein is one row after TCRdb ran MiXCR on the multiplex PCR reads. The sample has about 290,000 distinct CDR3 sequences; roughly 18% are singletons.

The receptor's source is a man aged 50 to 60 with Graves' ophthalmopathy. Sequences were obtained from blood. The genes are TRBV5-1 and TRBJ2-3; 9 nucleotides match TRBD2. DNA of the CDR3: TGCGCCAGCAGCGGGGGACTAGCAGTCTACACAGATACGCAGTATTTT. It codes for CASSGGLAVYTDTQYF.